This is a list of T cell receptor beta chains from one sample in a study of cytomegalovirus exposure and HLA in healthy donors. Using immunoSEQ multiplex PCR, the repertoire was profiled, and TCRdb retains in-frame clones only, with some absent. The sample holds about 89,000 clones, 85% seen once. The sample consisted of PBMCs. These receptors were taken from a middle-aged man in good health and CMV-seropositive. The CDR3 runs from the conserved cysteine through the conserved F or W. The listing skips clone size in some rows; elsewhere it reads once, few, many or a size class.

size: NA; V: TRBV6-5; J: TRBJ1-5; CDR3: CASSRQNQPQHF
size: NA; V: TRBV2; J: TRBJ1-2; CDR3: CASGGQGLPYGYTF
size: NA; V: TRBV10-3; J: TRBJ1-1; CDR3: CAISESQGTTEAFF
size: once; V: TRBV5-1; J: TRBJ2-7; CDR3: CASSLGEAVGEQYF
size: NA; V: TRBV13; J: TRBJ1-3; CDR3: CASSLRRGQNSFSGNTIYF
size: NA; V: TRBV4-1; J: TRBJ1-4; CDR3: CASSHGATTNEKLFF
size: NA; V: TRBV9; J: TRBJ2-5; CDR3: CASSGALAGRETQYF
size: NA; V: TRBV19; J: TRBJ2-2; CDR3: CASSITHRAIGELFF
size: NA; V: TRBV9; J: TRBJ2-5; CDR3: CASSGTTEETQYF
size: NA; V: TRBV18; J: TRBJ1-2; CDR3: CASSPDLEGVGYTF
size: NA; V: TRBV11-3; J: TRBJ2-2; CDR3: CASSSFTGSTGELFF
size: NA; V: TRBV5-8; J: TRBJ1-4; CDR3: CASSFRPGFSEKLFF
size: NA; V: TRBV13; J: TRBJ2-3; CDR3: CASSRLTRGSTDTQYF
size: NA; V: TRBV7-2; J: TRBJ1-3; CDR3: CASSPQYSGNTIYF
size: few; V: TRBV13; J: TRBJ2-5; CDR3: CASSLGWVAGKKETQYF
size: once; V: TRBV19; J: TRBJ1-3; CDR3: CASSVPRTDSGNTIYF
size: NA; V: TRBV7-2; J: TRBJ1-5; CDR3: CASSLVQGAEQPQHF